The clone carrying this T cell receptor beta chain has only one observation. Each CDR3 protein gets one entry after TCRdb re-called the RT-PCR reads with MiXCR. The sample contains about 680,000 distinct CDR3 sequences, more than 13% of which appear only once. V lost 1 base to trimming and J lost 4 bases, with 17 bases between them. The CDR3 runs to 16 residues. Germline CDR1 reads MDHEN; CDR2 reads SYDVKM. The origin of this receptor is a female donor in good health, serving as a healthy control. The V call is TRBV28, the J call TRBJ2-7, with no clear D. The specimen sequenced was memory CD4+ T cells from blood. In nucleotides, the CDR3 is TGTGCCAGCAGTTTATTTATGACACAGTCTTGGTACGAGCAGTACTTC. The encoded protein is CASSLFMTQSWYEQYF.